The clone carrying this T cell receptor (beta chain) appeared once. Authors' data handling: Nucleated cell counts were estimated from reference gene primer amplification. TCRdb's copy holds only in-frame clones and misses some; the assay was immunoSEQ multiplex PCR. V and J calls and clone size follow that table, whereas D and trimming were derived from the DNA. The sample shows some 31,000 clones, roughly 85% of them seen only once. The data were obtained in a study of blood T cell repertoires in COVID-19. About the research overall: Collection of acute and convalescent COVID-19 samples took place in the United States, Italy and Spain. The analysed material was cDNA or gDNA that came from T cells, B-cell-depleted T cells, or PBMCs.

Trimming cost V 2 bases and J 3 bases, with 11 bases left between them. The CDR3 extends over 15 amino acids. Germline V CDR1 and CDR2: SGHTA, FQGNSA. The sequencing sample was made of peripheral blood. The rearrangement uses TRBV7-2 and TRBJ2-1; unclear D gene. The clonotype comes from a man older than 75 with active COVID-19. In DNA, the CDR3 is TGTGCCAGCAGCTTAATTTTCGCTAGCTACAATGAGCAGTTCTTC. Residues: CASSLIFASYNEQFF. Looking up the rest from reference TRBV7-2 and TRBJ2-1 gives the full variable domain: GAGVSQSPSNKVTEKGKDVELRCDPISGHTALYWYRQSLGQGLEFLIYFQGNSAPDKSGLPSDRFSAERTGGSVSTLTIQRTQQEDSAVYLCASSLIFASYNEQFFGPGTRLTVL.